This T cell receptor beta chain derives from a study of T-cell reconstitution after alpha-beta-depleted transplantation in children. Regarding the study as a whole: Some patients owed their high day-60 TCRbeta diversity to surviving recipient T cells and thymic progenitors. Alpha-beta T cells about two months after transplant reportedly derived from several hundred expanded graft clones. When one year had passed after transplant, most T-cell counts and diversity came from newly produced T cells.

This clonotype has at least ten counts. The target antigen is unknown. The TCRbeta library was prepared with unique molecular identifiers. TCRdb used MiXCR to reprocess the PCR reads, holding one entry per CDR3 protein. This table holds under 300,000 distinct CDR3 sequences, approximately 10% found once. CDR1 and CDR2 (germline): DFQATT, SNEGSKA (reference sequence). Trimming removed 1 base from V and 4 bases from J, with 7 bases in between. The CDR3 is 12 amino acids. This chain joins TRBV20-1 and TRBJ1-2; no clear D. This TCR was recovered from a male patient between 2 and 15 years old who had a stem cell transplant for chronic granulomatous disease, so the T cells may come from the graft donor. This material consisted of peripheral blood, taken 180 days after TCRalphabeta/CD19-depleted stem cell transplant. The chain's CDR3 is CSARVQPYGYTF. The CDR3 nucleotides are TGCAGTGCTAGAGTACAGCCCTATGGCTACACCTTC.